This TCR beta chain is from a study of blood T cell repertoires in COVID-19. Looking at the study overall: The origin of the acute and convalescent COVID-19 samples was the United States, Italy and Spain. PBMCs, B-cell-depleted T cells, or T cells provided the cDNA or gDNA that made up the material.

TCRdb keeps only in-frame clones here, not all; method: immunoSEQ multiplex PCR. The sample has fewer than 600,000 clones; roughly 90% are singletons. The CDR3 is 14 amino acids. Germline CDR1 reads DFQATT; CDR2 reads SNEGSKA (reference sequence). The V gene lost 3 bases and the J gene lost 4 bases, with 16 bases spanning the gap. Cohort 3 recovery required two negative PCRs, clearance, or symptom resolution. The TCR originated in a woman in her thirties or forties who had recovered from COVID-19. Sequencing was performed on PBMCs or T cells enriched from blood (not recorded which). J is TRBJ2-7 and V is TRBV20-1; perhaps TRBD1 as D (6 bases). Written as DNA, the CDR3 is TGCAGTGCTAGTAACCCGCCGACAGGTTACGAGCAGTACTTC. Protein product: CSASNPPTGYEQYF.